The entry below gives a single TCR beta chain sequence along with its context. As yet, its antigen is unknown. This sample is drawn from a study of blood T cells in healthy people across ages. General study findings and limits: The study found more naive CD4+ cells and higher diversity in long-lived than aged donors.

Next came a second PCR, run for 7 to 11 cycles, which used a sample-barcoded 5' primer along with a J-beta primer mix. MiXCR, applied by TCRdb to the 5' RACE reads, yields one record per CDR3 protein. The sample has over 1,500,000 distinct CDR3 sequences, approximately 39% seen once. The specimen was blood. The sequence was obtained from a human donor in good health.

The CDR3 region is CASVSEGFEAFF. The CDR3 bases are TGTGCTAGTGTCTCGGAGGGGTTTGAAGCTTTCTTT. The chain couples TRBV12-5 to TRBJ1-1, with a possible D match to TRBD1 (5 bases). V lost 7 bases, J lost 7 bases, and 13 bases lay in between. Germline CDR1 reads LGHNT; CDR2 reads FRNRAP. This CDR3 region has 12 residues.